This T cell receptor beta chain comes out of a study of T cell repertoires in cytomegalovirus infection. Overall study context: Both recently identified HLA-C-restricted and well-studied HLA-B-restricted CMV epitopes were used in the study. Shared public TCR beta signatures pointed to both CMV infection and a matching HLA type. Study-wide results and caveats: Within the response measured ex vivo, HLA-C-restricted CMV-specific TCR beta clonotypes were dominant. Summed public TCR beta family frequency identified CMV carriers bearing the relevant HLA.

Germline assignment: CDR1 SNHLY and CDR2 FYNNEI. The CDR3 extends over 13 amino acids. The V and J ends lost 4 bases and 0 bases respectively, with 6 bases between them. MiXCR, applied by TCRdb to the reads, yields one record per CDR3 protein. The table lists almost 90,000 distinct CDR3 sequences, around 28% of them singletons. In the case of this clonotype: As yet, its antigen is unknown.

The chain recombines TRBV2 with TRBJ1-1; D not certain. Sequences were derived from CD8+ T cells from cultured PBMCs, sampled from culture after CMV antigen stimulation. The receptor comes from a human donor in good health (CMV status not recorded). Some clones in this sample may be carry-over from other donors' samples. The CDR3 reads CASSGGVNTEAFF. Here the CDR3 DNA reads TGTGCCAGCAGTGGAGGAGTGAACACTGAAGCTTTCTTT.